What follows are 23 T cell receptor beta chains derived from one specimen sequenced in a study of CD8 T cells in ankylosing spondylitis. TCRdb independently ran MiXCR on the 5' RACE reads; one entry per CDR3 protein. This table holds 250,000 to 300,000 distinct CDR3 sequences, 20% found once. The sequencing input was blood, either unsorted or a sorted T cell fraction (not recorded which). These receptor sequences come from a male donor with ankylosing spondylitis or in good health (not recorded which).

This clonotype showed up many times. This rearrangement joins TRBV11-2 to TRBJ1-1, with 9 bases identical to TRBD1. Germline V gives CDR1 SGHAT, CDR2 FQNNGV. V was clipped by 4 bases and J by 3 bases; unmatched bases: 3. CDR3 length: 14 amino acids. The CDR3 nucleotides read TGTGCCAGCAGCTCGACAGGGGGATACACTGAAGCTTTCTTT. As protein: CASSSTGGYTEAFF.

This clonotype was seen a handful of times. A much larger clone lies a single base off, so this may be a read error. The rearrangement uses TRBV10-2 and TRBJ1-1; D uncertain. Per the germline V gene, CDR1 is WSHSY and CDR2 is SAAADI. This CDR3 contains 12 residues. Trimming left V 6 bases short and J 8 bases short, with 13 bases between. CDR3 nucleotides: TGCGCCAGCAGATCAGATGGTTGGGAAGCTTTCTTT. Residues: CASRSDGWEAFF.

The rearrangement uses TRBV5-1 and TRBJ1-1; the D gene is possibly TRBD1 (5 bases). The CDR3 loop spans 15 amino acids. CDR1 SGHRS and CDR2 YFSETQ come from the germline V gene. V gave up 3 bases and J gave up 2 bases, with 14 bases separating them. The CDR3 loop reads CASSSRGFLNTEAFF. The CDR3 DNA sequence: TGCGCCAGCAGCTCGAGGGGTTTTCTAAACACTGAAGCTTTCTTT.

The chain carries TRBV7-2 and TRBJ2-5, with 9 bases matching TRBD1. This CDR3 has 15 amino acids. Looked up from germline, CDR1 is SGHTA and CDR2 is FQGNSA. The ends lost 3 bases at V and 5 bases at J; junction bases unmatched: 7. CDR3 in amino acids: CASSLGTGFVETQYF. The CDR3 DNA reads TGTGCCAGCAGCTTGGGGACAGGGTTCGTTGAGACCCAGTACTTC.

The CDR3 bases are TGTGCCAGCAGTTACTCGGGATGGGATACGCAGTATTTT. This gives the protein CASSYSGWDTQYF. The chain couples TRBV27 to TRBJ2-3; perhaps TRBD2 as D (5 bases). Germline V lookup: CDR1 MNHEY, CDR2 SMNVEV (reference sequence). The V end was cut by 4 bases, the J end by 6 bases, with 11 bases between. This CDR3 has 13 residues.

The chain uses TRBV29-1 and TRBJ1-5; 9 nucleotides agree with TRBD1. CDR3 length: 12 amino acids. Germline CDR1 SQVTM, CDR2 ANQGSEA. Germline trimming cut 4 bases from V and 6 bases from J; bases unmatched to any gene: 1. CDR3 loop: CSVGDRVQPQHF. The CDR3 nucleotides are TGCAGCGTTGGGGACAGGGTTCAGCCCCAGCATTTT.

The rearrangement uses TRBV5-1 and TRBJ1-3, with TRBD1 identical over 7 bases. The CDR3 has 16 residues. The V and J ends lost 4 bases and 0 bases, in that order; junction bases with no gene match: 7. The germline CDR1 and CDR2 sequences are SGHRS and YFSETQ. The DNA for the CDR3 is TGCGCCAGCAGCCCCGGAGGGACAGACTCTGGAAACACCATATATTTT. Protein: CASSPGGTDSGNTIYF.

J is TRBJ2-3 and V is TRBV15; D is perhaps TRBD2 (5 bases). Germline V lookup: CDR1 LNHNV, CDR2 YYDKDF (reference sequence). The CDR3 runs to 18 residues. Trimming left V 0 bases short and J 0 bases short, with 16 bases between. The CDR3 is CATSREIGDPLSTDTQYF. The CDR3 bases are TGTGCCACCAGCAGAGAAATCGGGGATCCGTTGAGCACAGATACGCAGTATTTT.

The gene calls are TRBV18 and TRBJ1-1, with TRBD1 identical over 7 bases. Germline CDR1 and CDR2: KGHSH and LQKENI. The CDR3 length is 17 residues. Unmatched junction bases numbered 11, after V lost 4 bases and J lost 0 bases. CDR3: CASSQLRQGPMNTEAFF. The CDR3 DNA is TGTGCCAGCTCACAACTCAGACAGGGACCTATGAACACTGAAGCTTTCTTT.

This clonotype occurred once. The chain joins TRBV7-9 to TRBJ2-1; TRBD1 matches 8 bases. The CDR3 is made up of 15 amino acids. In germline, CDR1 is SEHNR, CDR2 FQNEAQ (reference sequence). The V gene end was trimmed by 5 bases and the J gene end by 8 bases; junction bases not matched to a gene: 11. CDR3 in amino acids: CASSPKGQGNDEQFF. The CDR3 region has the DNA TGTGCCAGCAGCCCAAAAGGACAGGGCAACGATGAGCAGTTCTTC.

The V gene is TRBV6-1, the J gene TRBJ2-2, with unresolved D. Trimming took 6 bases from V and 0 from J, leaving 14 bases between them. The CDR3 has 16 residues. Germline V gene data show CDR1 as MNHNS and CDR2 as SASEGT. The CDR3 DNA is TGTGCCAGCAGCCCCCTGTCGTTCGCGAACACCGGGGAGCTGTTTTTT. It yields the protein CASSPLSFANTGELFF.

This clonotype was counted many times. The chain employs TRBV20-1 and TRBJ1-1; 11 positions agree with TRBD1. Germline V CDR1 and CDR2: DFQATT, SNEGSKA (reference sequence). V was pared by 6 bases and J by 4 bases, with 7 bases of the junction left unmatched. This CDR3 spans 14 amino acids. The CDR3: CSALTGTGGTEAFF. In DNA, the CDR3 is TGCAGTGCATTAACCGGGACAGGGGGCACTGAAGCTTTCTTT.

The DNA of the CDR3 is TGCAGTGCTAGTCCTAGCGGAAGATACAATGAGCAGTTCTTC. This translates into CSASPSGRYNEQFF. This rearrangement joins TRBV20-1 to TRBJ2-1; 7 bases are shared with TRBD2. Germline V gene sequence: CDR1 DFQATT, CDR2 SNEGSKA (reference sequence). J was trimmed by 4 bases and V by 3 bases; bases with no gene match: 6. This CDR3 contains 14 residues.

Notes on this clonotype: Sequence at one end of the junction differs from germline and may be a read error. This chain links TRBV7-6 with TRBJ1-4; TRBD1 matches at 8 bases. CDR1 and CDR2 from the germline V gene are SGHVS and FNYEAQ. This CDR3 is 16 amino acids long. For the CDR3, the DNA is TGTGTCAGCAAGGGGGGGGCAGGGGGCGACGGTGAAAAACTGTTTTTT. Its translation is CVSKGGAGGDGEKLFF.

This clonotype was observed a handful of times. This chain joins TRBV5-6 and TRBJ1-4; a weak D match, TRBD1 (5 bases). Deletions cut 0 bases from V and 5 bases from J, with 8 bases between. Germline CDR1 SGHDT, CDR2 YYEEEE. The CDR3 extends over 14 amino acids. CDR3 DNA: TGTGCCAGCAGCTTGGCGGGACTAAATGAAAAACTGTTTTTT. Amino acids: CASSLAGLNEKLFF.

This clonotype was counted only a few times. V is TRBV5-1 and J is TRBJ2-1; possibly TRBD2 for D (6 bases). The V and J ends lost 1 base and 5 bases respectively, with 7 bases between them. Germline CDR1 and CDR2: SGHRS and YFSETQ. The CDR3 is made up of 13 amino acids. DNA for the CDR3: TGCGCCAGCAGCTTGTGGGGGGACAATGAGCAGTTCTTC. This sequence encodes CASSLWGDNEQFF. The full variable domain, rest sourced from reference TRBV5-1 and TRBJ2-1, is KAGVTQTPRYLIKTRGQQVTLSCSPISGHRSVSWYQQTPGQGLQFLFEYFSETQRNKGNFPGRFSGRQFSNSRSEMNVSTLELGDSALYLCASSLWGDNEQFFGPGTRLTVL.

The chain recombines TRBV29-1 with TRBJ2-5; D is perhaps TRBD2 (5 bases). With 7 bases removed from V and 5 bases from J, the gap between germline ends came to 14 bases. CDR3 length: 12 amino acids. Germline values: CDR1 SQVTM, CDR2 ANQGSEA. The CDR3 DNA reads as TGCAGCGCCGATGAGGGAGCGGAGACCCAGTACTTC. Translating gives CSADEGAETQYF.

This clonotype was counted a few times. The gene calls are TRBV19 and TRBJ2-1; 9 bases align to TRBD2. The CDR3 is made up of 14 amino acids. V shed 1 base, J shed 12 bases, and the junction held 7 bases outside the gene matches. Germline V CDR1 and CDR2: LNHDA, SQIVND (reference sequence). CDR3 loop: CASSIGLAEKSQFF. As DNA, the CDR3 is TGTGCCAGTAGTATAGGACTAGCGGAAAAGTCGCAGTTCTTC.

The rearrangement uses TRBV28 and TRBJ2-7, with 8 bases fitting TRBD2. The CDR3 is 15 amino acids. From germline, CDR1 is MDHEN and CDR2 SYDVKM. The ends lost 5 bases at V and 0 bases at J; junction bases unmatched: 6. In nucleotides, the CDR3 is TGTGCCAGCAGTGTTCAGGGGACTAGCTCCTACGAGCAGTACGTC. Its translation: CASSVQGTSSYEQYV.

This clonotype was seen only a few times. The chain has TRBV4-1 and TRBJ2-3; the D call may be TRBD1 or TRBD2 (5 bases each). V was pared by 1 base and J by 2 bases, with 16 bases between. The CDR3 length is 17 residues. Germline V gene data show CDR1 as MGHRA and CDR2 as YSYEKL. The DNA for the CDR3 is TGCGCCAGCAGCCAAGCCCCGACCCGGGACCACACAGATACGCAGTATTTT. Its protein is CASSQAPTRDHTDTQYF.

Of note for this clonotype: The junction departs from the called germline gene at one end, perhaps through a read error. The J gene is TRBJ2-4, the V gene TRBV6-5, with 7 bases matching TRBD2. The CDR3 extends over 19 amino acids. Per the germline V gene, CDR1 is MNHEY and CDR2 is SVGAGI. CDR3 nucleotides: TGTGCCAGCAGTTACTCGGTGGTTAGCGGGCGGGGTGGTTTGAACATTCAGCACTTC. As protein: CASSYSVVSGRGGLNIQHF.

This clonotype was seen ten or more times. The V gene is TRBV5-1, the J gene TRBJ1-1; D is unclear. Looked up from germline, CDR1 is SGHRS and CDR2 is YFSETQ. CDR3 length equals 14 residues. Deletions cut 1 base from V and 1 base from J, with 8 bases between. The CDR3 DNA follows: TGCGCCAGCAGCTTGTTGGCGGAGAACACTGAAGCTTTCTTT. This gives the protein CASSLLAENTEAFF.

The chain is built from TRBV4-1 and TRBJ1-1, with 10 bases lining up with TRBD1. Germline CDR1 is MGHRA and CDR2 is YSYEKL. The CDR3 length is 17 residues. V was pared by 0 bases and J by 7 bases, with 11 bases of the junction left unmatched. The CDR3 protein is CASSQDGTGDLQGEAFF. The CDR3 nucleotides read TGCGCCAGCAGCCAAGACGGGACAGGGGACCTTCAAGGTGAAGCTTTCTTT.